The present TCR beta chain was sequenced within a study of cytomegalovirus exposure and HLA in healthy donors. Study results and caveats: There were 150 or so TCR beta chains listed as cytomegalovirus-associated. Earlier analysis yielded a pattern in which most TCR beta V segments were productive about 90% or about 30% of the time. In a later analysis, V- and J-gene trimming of beta chains associated with a DCLRE1C missense variant, replicated independently.

Points on this clone: Antigen: not known.

PCR used 60 Vbeta primers and 13 Jbeta primers. In the original analysis: In a later analysis, of around 83 million unique beta chains, roughly 10 million appeared in at least two donors. Repertoires were generated with immunoSEQ multiplex PCR, while TCRdb's copy carries only in-frame clones and drops some. V and J calls and clone size come straight from that table; D and trimming were deduced from the DNA. Altogether about 160,000 clones are present, roughly 84% being singletons, with the ten largest covering about 6%. The CDR3 totals 18 residues. From germline, CDR1 is LNHDA and CDR2 SQIVND (reference sequence). The V and J ends lost 5 bases and 1 base, in that order; junction bases with no gene match: 15.

The chain has TRBV19 and TRBJ2-3; 7 bases agree with TRBD1. The TCR comes from a man between 45 and 60 years old in good health and CMV-seropositive. The material sequenced was PBMCs. Here the CDR3 DNA reads TGTGCCAGTAGTTCCGCAGGGGGTTTGCTGCAGGGCACAGATACGCAGTATTTT. Its protein is CASSSAGGLLQGTDTQYF.